This entry features one T cell receptor beta chain sequence. Its antigen is undetermined. This sample was included in a study of PD-1 blockade in classical Hodgkin lymphoma. Whole-study context: Nivolumab dosed at 3 mg/kg went to patients intravenously every 2 weeks. Study-wide points: The study found complete responders had baseline diversity similar to newly diagnosed patients. Whatever underlies the repertoire differences (possibly disease activity or prior therapy) remains undefined.

Produced via immunoSEQ multiplex PCR; TCRdb's table is partial and in-frame only. This table holds about 20,000 clones, roughly 76% found once. Germline V gene data show CDR1 as ENHRY and CDR2 as SYGVKD. Trimming shortened V by 3 bases and J by 2 bases, and 20 bases separated the two germline ends. This CDR3 contains 17 residues. Time point reported: cycle 4 day 1 (C4D1), after 5 to 7 weeks of nivolumab. Exposure to brentuximab vedotin varied, and each patient had relapsed following autologous stem cell transplantation. By magnetic negative selection, CD4+ T cells were purified from thawed PBMCs. Complete response, partial response or progressive disease was recorded as best response.

The input for sequencing was CD4+ T cells from blood, taken before the fourth cycle of nivolumab. The chain recombines TRBV10-3 with TRBJ2-7; D uncertain. The receptor was isolated from a human donor with classical Hodgkin lymphoma. In DNA, the CDR3 is TGTGCCATCAGTGATCCCGTCCTGGCAGAGCCTACCTACGAGCAGTACTTC. Its protein product is CAISDPVLAEPTYEQYF.